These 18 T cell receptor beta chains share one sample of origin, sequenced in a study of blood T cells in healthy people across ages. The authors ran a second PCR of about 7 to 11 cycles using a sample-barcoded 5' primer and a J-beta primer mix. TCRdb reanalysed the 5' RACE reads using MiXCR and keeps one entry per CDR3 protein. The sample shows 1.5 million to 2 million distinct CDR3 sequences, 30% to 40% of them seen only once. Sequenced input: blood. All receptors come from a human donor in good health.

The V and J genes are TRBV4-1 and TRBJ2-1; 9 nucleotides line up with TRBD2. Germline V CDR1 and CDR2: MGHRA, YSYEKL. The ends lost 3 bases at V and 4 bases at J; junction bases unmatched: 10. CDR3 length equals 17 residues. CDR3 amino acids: CASSQGLAGGPYNEQFF. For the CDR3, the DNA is TGCGCCAGCAGCCAGGGGTTGGCGGGGGGGCCATACAATGAGCAGTTCTTC.

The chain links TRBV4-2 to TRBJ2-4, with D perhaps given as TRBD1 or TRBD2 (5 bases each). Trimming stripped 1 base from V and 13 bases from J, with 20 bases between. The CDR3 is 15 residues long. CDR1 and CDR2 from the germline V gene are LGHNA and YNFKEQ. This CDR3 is CASSQGGAVVDGQYF. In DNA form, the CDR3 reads TGTGCCAGCAGCCAAGGAGGGGCTGTTGTCGACGGGCAGTACTTC.

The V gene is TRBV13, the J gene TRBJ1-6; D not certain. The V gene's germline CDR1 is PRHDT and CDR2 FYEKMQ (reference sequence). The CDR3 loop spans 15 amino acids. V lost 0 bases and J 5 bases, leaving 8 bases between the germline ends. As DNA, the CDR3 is TGTGCCAGCAGCTTAGGAGGCTTTGATAATTCACCCCTCCACTTT. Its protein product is CASSLGGFDNSPLHF.

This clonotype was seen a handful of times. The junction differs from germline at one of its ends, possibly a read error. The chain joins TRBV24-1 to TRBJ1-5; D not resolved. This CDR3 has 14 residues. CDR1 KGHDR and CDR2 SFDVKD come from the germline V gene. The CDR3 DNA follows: TGTGCCACCGGTGAGGGCGGAGCGGGGCAGCCCCAGCATTTT. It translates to CATGEGGAGQPQHF.

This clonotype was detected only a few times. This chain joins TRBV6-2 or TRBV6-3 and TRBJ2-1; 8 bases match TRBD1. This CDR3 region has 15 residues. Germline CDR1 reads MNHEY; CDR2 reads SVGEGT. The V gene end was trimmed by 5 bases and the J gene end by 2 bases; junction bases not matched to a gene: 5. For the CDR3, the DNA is TGTGCCAGCAGTCAGAGGACAGGGACCTACAATGAGCAGTTCTTC. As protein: CASSQRTGTYNEQFF.

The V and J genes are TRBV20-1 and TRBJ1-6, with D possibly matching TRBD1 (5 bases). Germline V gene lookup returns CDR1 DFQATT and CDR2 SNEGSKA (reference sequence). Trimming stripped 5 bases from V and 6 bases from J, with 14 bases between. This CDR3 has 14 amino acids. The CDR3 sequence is CSAQPHRTNSPLHF. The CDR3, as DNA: TGCAGTGCTCAACCACACAGGACTAATTCACCCCTCCACTTT.

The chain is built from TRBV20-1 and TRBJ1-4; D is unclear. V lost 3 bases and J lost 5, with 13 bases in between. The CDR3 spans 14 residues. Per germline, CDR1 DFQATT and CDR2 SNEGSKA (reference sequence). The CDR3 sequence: CSASVTVPNEKLFF. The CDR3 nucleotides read TGCAGTGCTAGCGTAACAGTCCCGAATGAAAAACTGTTTTTT.

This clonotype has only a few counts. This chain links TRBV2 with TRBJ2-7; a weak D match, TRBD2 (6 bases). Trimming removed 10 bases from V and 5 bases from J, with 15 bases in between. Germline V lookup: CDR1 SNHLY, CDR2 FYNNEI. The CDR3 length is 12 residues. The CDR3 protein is CANSRREDEQYF. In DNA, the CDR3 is TGTGCCAACTCGCGGAGGGAGGACGAGCAGTACTTC.

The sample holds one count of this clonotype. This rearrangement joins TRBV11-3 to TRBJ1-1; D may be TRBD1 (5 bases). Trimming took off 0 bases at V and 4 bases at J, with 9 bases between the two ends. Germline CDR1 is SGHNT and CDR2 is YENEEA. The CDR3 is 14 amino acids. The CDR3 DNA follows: TGTGCCAGCAGCTTAGAGTTAGGGGCCACTGAAGCTTTCTTT. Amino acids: CASSLELGATEAFF.

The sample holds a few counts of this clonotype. CDR3 bases: TGTGCCAGCAGCGTAGATACAGGGAGATACAATGAGCAGTTCTTC. Its translation is CASSVDTGRYNEQFF. The chain joins TRBV9 to TRBJ2-1; D perhaps matches TRBD1 (6 bases). From germline, CDR1 is SGDLS and CDR2 YYNGEE. V was trimmed by 0 bases and J by 4 bases, leaving 11 bases between them. This CDR3 contains 15 residues.

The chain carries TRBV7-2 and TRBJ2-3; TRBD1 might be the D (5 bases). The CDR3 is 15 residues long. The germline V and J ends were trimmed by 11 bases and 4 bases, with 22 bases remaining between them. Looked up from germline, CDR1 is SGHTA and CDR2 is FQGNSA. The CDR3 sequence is CAYRAFQGAADTQYF. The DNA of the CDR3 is TGTGCCTATCGGGCCTTTCAAGGGGCGGCAGATACGCAGTATTTT.

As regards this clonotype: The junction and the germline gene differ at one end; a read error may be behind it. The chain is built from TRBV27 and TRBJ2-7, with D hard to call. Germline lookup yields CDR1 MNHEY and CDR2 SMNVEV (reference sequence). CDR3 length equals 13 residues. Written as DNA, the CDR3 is TGTGCCAGCAGTTTGGAAGCAGCCTACAAGCAGTACTTC. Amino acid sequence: CASSLEAAYKQYF.

CDR3 region: CSARIAGESVYEQFF. Here the CDR3 DNA reads TGCAGTGCTAGAATAGCGGGGGAGTCTGTATATGAGCAGTTCTTC. This chain connects TRBV20-1 to TRBJ2-1; 9 nucleotides match TRBD2. The CDR3 is 15 amino acids. Germline lookup yields CDR1 DFQATT and CDR2 SNEGSKA (reference sequence). The V segment lost 2 bases and the J segment 8 bases; nucleotides outside the gene matches: 10.

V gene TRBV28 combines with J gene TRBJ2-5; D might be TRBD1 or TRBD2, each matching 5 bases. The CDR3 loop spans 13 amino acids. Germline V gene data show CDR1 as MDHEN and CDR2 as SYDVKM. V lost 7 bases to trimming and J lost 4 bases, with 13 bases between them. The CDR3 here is CASTLRGTETQYF. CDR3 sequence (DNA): TGTGCCAGCACCCTGAGGGGTACAGAGACCCAGTACTTC.

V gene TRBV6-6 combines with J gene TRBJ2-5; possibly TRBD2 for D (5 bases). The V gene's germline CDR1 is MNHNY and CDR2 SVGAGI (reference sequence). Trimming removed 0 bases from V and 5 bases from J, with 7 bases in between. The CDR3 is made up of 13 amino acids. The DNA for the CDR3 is TGTGCCAGCAGTTACTCGAGGGTGGAGACCCAGTACTTC. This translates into CASSYSRVETQYF.

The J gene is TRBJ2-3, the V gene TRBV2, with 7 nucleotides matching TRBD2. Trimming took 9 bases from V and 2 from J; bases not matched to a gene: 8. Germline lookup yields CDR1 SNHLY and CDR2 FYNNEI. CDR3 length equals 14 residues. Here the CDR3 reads CASPSGVDTDTQYF. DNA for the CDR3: TGTGCCAGTCCAAGCGGGGTAGACACAGATACGCAGTATTTT.

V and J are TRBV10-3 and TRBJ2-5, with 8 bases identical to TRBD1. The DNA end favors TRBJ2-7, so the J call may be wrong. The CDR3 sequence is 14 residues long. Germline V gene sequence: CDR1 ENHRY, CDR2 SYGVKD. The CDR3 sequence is CAISEDRGWDEQYF. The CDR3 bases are TGTGCCATCAGTGAAGACAGGGGTTGGGACGAGCAGTACTTC.

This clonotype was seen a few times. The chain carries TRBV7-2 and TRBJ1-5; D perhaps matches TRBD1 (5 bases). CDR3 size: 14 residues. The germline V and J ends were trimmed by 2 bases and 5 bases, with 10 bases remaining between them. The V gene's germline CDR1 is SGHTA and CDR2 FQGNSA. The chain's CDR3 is CASSLLQEYQPQHF. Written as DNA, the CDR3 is TGTGCCAGCAGCTTATTACAGGAATATCAGCCCCAGCATTTT.